Following are 21 T cell receptor beta chains from one sample sequenced in a study of blood T cell repertoires in COVID-19. Profiled with immunoSEQ multiplex PCR; TCRdb holds only in-frame clones, not every one. The data hold about 200,000 clones, with just under 85% observed a single time. Input material: peripheral blood. The receptors shown here come from a woman between 45 and 65 years old with active or convalescent COVID-19.

This chain joins TRBV5-1 and TRBJ2-3, with 13 bases that match TRBD2. The germline CDR1 and CDR2 sequences are SGHRS and YFSETQ. V shed 8 bases and J 4 bases; nucleotides not matched to a gene: 13. The CDR3 loop spans 17 amino acids. The CDR3 reads CASTPRTTSGRADTQYF. CDR3 sequence (DNA): TGCGCCAGTACACCGCGGACTACTAGCGGGAGGGCAGATACGCAGTATTTT.

J is TRBJ1-1 and V is TRBV25-1; no reliable D call. V lost 4 bases and J lost 7, with 13 bases in between. Per the germline V gene, CDR1 is MGHDK and CDR2 is SYGVNS. CDR3 size: 13 residues. The CDR3 sequence is CASSAQEFGEAFF. The CDR3 nucleotides are TGTGCCAGCAGTGCTCAGGAATTTGGTGAAGCTTTCTTT.

The V gene is TRBV4-1, the J gene TRBJ2-7, with 11 positions matching TRBD2. The V gene's germline CDR1 is MGHRA and CDR2 YSYEKL. This CDR3 is 15 amino acids long. Losses at the gene ends were 1 base for V and 3 bases for J; bases not matched to a gene: 2. CDR3 amino acids: CASSQALAGGYEQYF. CDR3 nucleotides: TGCGCCAGCAGCCAAGCGCTAGCGGGAGGCTACGAGCAGTACTTC.

The V gene is TRBV1, the J gene TRBJ2-3; TRBD2, the table's D call, was not compared with the DNA. TRBV1 represents a pseudogene. The CDR3 spans 21 residues. CDR3 sequence: CTSSQDLFWSQTSGSADTQYF. CDR3 bases: TGCACCAGCAGCCAAGATTTATTCTGGTCCCAAACTAGCGGGAGCGCAGATACGCAGTATTTT.

The rearrangement uses TRBV5-4 and TRBJ2-1; 9 nucleotides align to TRBD2. From germline, CDR1 is SGHNT and CDR2 YYREEE (reference sequence). Germline trimming cut 1 base from V and 5 bases from J; bases unmatched to any gene: 4. CDR3 size: 15 residues. For the CDR3, the DNA is TGTGCCAGCAGCTTGTATCTAGCGGGGAACAATGAGCAGTTCTTC. Translating it yields CASSLYLAGNNEQFF.

The chain employs TRBV5-1 and TRBJ2-5; D may be TRBD1 (7 bases). The V gene lost 1 base and the J gene lost 2 bases, with 9 bases spanning the gap. Germline CDR1 is SGHRS and CDR2 is YFSETQ. This CDR3 contains 14 residues. The CDR3 coding sequence is TGCGCCAGCAGCTTGTCAGGGGGGCAAGAGACCCAGTACTTC. This encodes CASSLSGGQETQYF.

The chain carries TRBV24-1 and TRBJ2-5; TRBD2 is a possible D gene (5 bases). Looked up from germline, CDR1 is KGHDR and CDR2 is SFDVKD. V lost 6 bases to trimming and J lost 0 bases, with 7 bases between them. The CDR3 totals 13 residues. The DNA for the CDR3 is TGTGCCACCAGTTTAGCGTACCAAGAGACCCAGTACTTC. It is translated as CATSLAYQETQYF.

In this sample, this clone turned up once. The V and J genes are TRBV5-8 and TRBJ2-7; 9 bases align to TRBD1. CDR1 and CDR2 from the germline V gene are SGHTS and YDEGEE. The CDR3 extends over 16 amino acids. Trimming cost V 5 bases and J 0 bases; bases outside gene matches: 9. The CDR3 region is CASRLGGTGSSYEQYV. The CDR3 DNA reads TGTGCCAGCAGGCTGGGAGGGACAGGGAGCTCCTACGAGCAGTACGTC.

V gene TRBV6-5 combines with J gene TRBJ1-2; 10 bases are shared with TRBD1. Per germline, CDR1 MNHEY and CDR2 SVGAGI. Trimming removed 4 bases from V and 7 bases from J; junction bases left unmatched: 12. This CDR3 contains 16 residues. CDR3 DNA sequence: TGTGCCAGCAGTTCGGACAGGGGGACCCCCGGGAGTGGCTACACCTTC. Translated: CASSSDRGTPGSGYTF.

The count of this clone is one. Here the CDR3 DNA reads TGTGCCAGCAGTGGTCCACCCGCCTCCTCAAGCGCTAACTATGGCTACACCTTC. Its protein product is CASSGPPASSSANYGYTF. V and J are TRBV6-1 and TRBJ1-2, with D unclear. CDR1 and CDR2 (germline): MNHNS, SASEGT. CDR3 length: 18 residues. V lost 4 bases and J 0 bases, leaving 21 bases between the germline ends.

The chain is built from TRBV5-4 and TRBJ2-1; D unresolved. Germline V lookup: CDR1 SGHNT, CDR2 YYREEE (reference sequence). Trimming cost V 3 bases and J 0 bases, with 10 bases left between them. There are 15 residues in the CDR3. For the CDR3, the DNA is TGTGCCAGCAGCTCTTCACAGATCTCCTACAATGAGCAGTTCTTC. This sequence encodes CASSSSQISYNEQFF.

In the case of this clone: Other DNA sequences in the sample encode the same CDR3. The chain recombines TRBV3-1 (or the pseudogene TRBV3-2) with TRBJ1-5; D not certain. The germline gives CDR1 LGHDT, CDR2 YNNKEL (reference sequence). Trimming stripped 1 base from V and 1 base from J, with 5 bases between. CDR3 length equals 14 residues. CDR3 in amino acids: CASSQGLSNQPQHF. The CDR3 nucleotides are TGTGCCAGCAGCCAAGGACTGAGCAATCAGCCCCAGCATTTT.

The chain couples TRBV6-5 to TRBJ1-5, with D perhaps TRBD1 (6 bases). The V gene's germline CDR1 is MNHEY and CDR2 SVGAGI. V lost 6 bases and J 6 bases, leaving 18 bases between the germline ends. The CDR3 sequence is 15 residues long. CDR3: CASSLRTEGFQPQHF. The CDR3 region has the DNA TGTGCCAGCAGCCTAAGGACAGAGGGGTTTCAGCCCCAGCATTTT.

This clone has only a few counts. The CDR3 DNA sequence: TGCAGCGTGCGGCAGGGGGATCAGCCCCAGCATTTT. It is translated as CSVRQGDQPQHF. This chain joins TRBV29-1 and TRBJ1-5; 7 nucleotides agree with TRBD1. The V gene's germline CDR1 is SQVTM and CDR2 ANQGSEA. Losses at the gene ends were 6 bases for V and 5 bases for J; bases not matched to a gene: 4. CDR3 length equals 12 residues. The whole variable domain, filled in from reference TRBV29-1 and TRBJ1-5, reads SAVISQKPSRDICQRGTSLTIQCQVDSQVTMMFWYRQQPGQSLTLIATANQGSEATYESGFVIDKFPISRPNLTFSTLTVSNMSPEDSSIYLCSVRQGDQPQHFGDGTRLSIL.

V and J are TRBV19 and TRBJ2-1; tentative D call: TRBD2 (6 bases). Per germline, CDR1 LNHDA and CDR2 SQIVND (reference sequence). Trimming cost V 5 bases and J 4 bases, with 9 bases left between them. This CDR3 region has 13 residues. CDR3 sequence reads: CASSWGLYNEQFF. The CDR3 DNA reads as TGTGCCAGTAGTTGGGGACTTTACAATGAGCAGTTCTTC.

The V and J genes are TRBV6-5 and TRBJ1-5; D not resolved. CDR3 length: 13 residues. V lost 0 bases and J lost 5, with 5 bases in between. CDR1 is MNHEY, CDR2 SVGAGI, per germline. The CDR3 spells CASSYSRDQPQHF. The CDR3 DNA follows: TGTGCCAGCAGTTACTCCCGAGATCAGCCCCAGCATTTT.

The chain joins TRBV3-1 (or the pseudogene TRBV3-2) to TRBJ2-7; D is uncertain. CDR1 and CDR2 (germline): LGHDT, YNNKEL (reference sequence). The CDR3 totals 12 residues. V lost 8 bases and J lost 0, with 8 bases in between. The CDR3 loop reads CASGASSYEQYF. In DNA, the CDR3 is TGTGCCAGCGGAGCCAGCTCCTACGAGCAGTACTTC.

For the CDR3, the DNA is TGTGCCAGCAGTTCAGGACAGGGCCACTCCTACAATGAGCAGTTCTTC. Protein sequence: CASSSGQGHSYNEQFF. The J gene is TRBJ2-1, the V gene TRBV28; 8 nucleotides match TRBD1. With V trimmed by 4 bases and J by 0 bases, 5 bases remained unmatched. From germline, CDR1 is MDHEN and CDR2 SYDVKM. The CDR3 sequence is 16 residues long.

The gene calls are TRBV5-1 and TRBJ2-7; TRBD1 matches 11 bases. The germline CDR1 and CDR2 sequences are SGHRS and YFSETQ. With 1 base clipped from V and 7 bases from J, the junction kept 4 bases outside the gene matches. This CDR3 is built from 14 residues. Here the CDR3 DNA reads TGCGCCAGCAGCTTGAATGGGGACAGGGGGGAGCAGTACGTC. Encoded protein: CASSLNGDRGEQYV.

The rearrangement uses TRBV29-1 and TRBJ2-3; TRBD1 matches at 8 bases. V lost 7 bases to trimming and J lost 0 bases; unmatched junction nucleotides: 3. Germline values: CDR1 SQVTM, CDR2 ANQGSEA. The CDR3 contains 13 residues. CDR3 region: CSADRGSTDTQYF. Written as DNA, the CDR3 is TGCAGCGCAGACAGGGGCAGCACAGATACGCAGTATTTT.

The chain recombines TRBV28 with TRBJ2-7; 8 nucleotides agree with TRBD2. With 2 bases clipped from V and 4 bases from J, the junction kept 10 bases outside the gene matches. This CDR3 is built from 16 residues. Per germline, CDR1 MDHEN and CDR2 SYDVKM. Written as DNA, the CDR3 is TGTGCCAGCAGTTTAGGGGGAGCGGGAGTTAGGTACGAGCAGTACTTC. Translated: CASSLGGAGVRYEQYF.